The 15 T cell receptor beta chains given below trace back to one sample, sequenced in a study of cytomegalovirus exposure and HLA in healthy donors. Both 60 Vbeta primers and 13 Jbeta primers went into the PCR. Method: immunoSEQ multiplex PCR; TCRdb's copy keeps in-frame clones and lacks some. The sample lists 170,000 or so clones, less than 90% occurring once. The material sequenced was PBMCs. The receptors come from a boy younger than 10 in good health and CMV-seronegative.

This chain connects TRBV2 to TRBJ2-2, with 8 bases lining up with TRBD2. The CDR3 has 14 amino acids. The germline gives CDR1 SNHLY, CDR2 FYNNEI. V shed 8 bases and J 4 bases; nucleotides not matched to a gene: 6. Written as DNA, the CDR3 is TGTGCCAGCTCCCCGGGAGGGGGCACCGGGGAGCTGTTTTTT. It translates to CASSPGGGTGELFF.

V is TRBV6-5 and J is TRBJ2-4, with 10 nucleotides matching TRBD2. From germline, CDR1 is MNHEY and CDR2 SVGAGI. V gave up 4 bases and J gave up 6 bases; unmatched junction bases: 6. This CDR3 comprises 15 residues. CDR3 nucleotides: TGTGCCAGCAGTTCCACAGTAGCGGGAGGAAACATTCAGTACTTC. It is translated as CASSSTVAGGNIQYF.

In DNA, the CDR3 is TGTGCCAGCAGCCCACACGCAATGAACACTGAAGCTTTCTTT. This encodes CASSPHAMNTEAFF. V and J are TRBV7-2 and TRBJ1-1; D gene uncertain. Trimming removed 5 bases from V and 0 bases from J, with 10 bases in between. The CDR3 extends over 14 amino acids. Germline V gene lookup returns CDR1 SGHTA and CDR2 FQGNSA.

The chain is built from TRBV9 and TRBJ1-1; no firm D call. V lost 4 bases and J 1 base, leaving 5 bases between the germline ends. CDR1 and CDR2 from the germline V gene are SGDLS and YYNGEE. The CDR3 runs 12 residues. CDR3 bases: TGTGCCAGCAGCCCACAGAACACTGAAGCTTTCTTT. Translation: CASSPQNTEAFF.

The chain couples TRBV27 to TRBJ2-7; weak D call: TRBD2 (5 bases). The CDR3 is 14 residues long. Germline V lookup: CDR1 MNHEY, CDR2 SMNVEV (reference sequence). V lost 3 bases, J lost 2 bases, and 11 bases lay in between. CDR3 sequence reads: CASSLKGVTYEQYF. The CDR3 coding sequence is TGTGCCAGCAGTTTGAAGGGAGTAACCTACGAGCAGTACTTC.

J is TRBJ1-1 and V is TRBV6-5; unclear D gene. The CDR3 runs 13 residues. Trimming removed 6 bases from V and 8 bases from J, with 16 bases in between. CDR1 is MNHEY, CDR2 SVGAGI, per germline. For the CDR3, the DNA is TGTGCCAGCAGGCCTGTAGCGGGGTCAGAAGCTTTCTTT. Translated, it gives CASRPVAGSEAFF.

V gene TRBV27 combines with J gene TRBJ1-4, with TRBD1 as a possible D gene (5 bases). Trimming took 7 bases from V and 5 from J, leaving 20 bases between them. The CDR3 is 16 residues long. The V gene's germline CDR1 is MNHEY and CDR2 SMNVEV (reference sequence). The CDR3 sequence: CASTYLGGRANEKLFF. The CDR3 DNA reads TGTGCCAGCACTTATCTAGGTGGCAGGGCCAATGAAAAACTGTTTTTT. Drawing the rest from reference TRBV27 and TRBJ1-4, the complete variable domain is EAQVTQNPRYLITVTGKKLTVTCSQNMNHEYMSWYRQDPGLGLRQIYYSMNVEVTDKGDVPEGYKVSRKEKRNFPLILESPSPNQTSLYFCASTYLGGRANEKLFFGSGTQLSVL.

This clone has a handful of counts. The rearrangement uses TRBV6-1 and TRBJ2-7; 13 positions match TRBD2. The CDR3 consists of 15 residues. From germline, CDR1 is MNHNS and CDR2 SASEGT. Trimming took 6 bases from V and 0 from J; bases not matched to a gene: 2. The CDR3 coding sequence is TGTGCCAGCAGACTAGCGGGAGGGGTCTCCTACGAGCAGTACTTC. Translating it yields CASRLAGGVSYEQYF.

The J gene is TRBJ2-7, the V gene TRBV10-1; 7 bases fit TRBD2. CDR1 is WNHNN, CDR2 SYGVQD, per germline (reference sequence). V trimming: 2 bases; J trimming: 0 bases; junction bases outside the gene matches: 7. The CDR3 loop spans 16 amino acids. CDR3 loop: CASSEHPAGNSYEQYF. CDR3 sequence (DNA): TGCGCCAGCAGTGAGCATCCAGCGGGGAACTCCTACGAGCAGTACTTC.

CDR3 bases: TGTGCCTGGGGGGGGCCAGGGAGGGGCACTGAAGCTTTCTTT. As protein: CAWGGPGRGTEAFF. The chain carries TRBV30 and TRBJ1-1, with a weak D call TRBD1 (6 bases). This CDR3 has 14 residues. V was cut by 5 bases and J by 4 bases, with 17 bases left in between. Germline V CDR1 and CDR2: GTSNPN, SVGIG (reference sequence).

J is TRBJ1-1 and V is TRBV5-1, with 9 bases matching TRBD1. V shed 5 bases, J shed 3 bases, and the junction held 8 bases outside the gene matches. The CDR3 loop spans 15 amino acids. CDR1 and CDR2 (germline): SGHRS, YFSETQ. Here the CDR3 reads CASRAGTGRDTEAFF. The CDR3 nucleotides read TGCGCCAGCAGGGCCGGGACAGGGAGGGACACTGAAGCTTTCTTT.

The chain employs TRBV5-8 and TRBJ1-2; D might be TRBD1 (5 bases). Germline V lookup: CDR1 SGHTS, CDR2 YDEGEE. The CDR3 has 15 amino acids. With 0 bases removed from V and 2 bases from J, the gap between germline ends came to 11 bases. CDR3 nucleotides: TGTGCCAGCAGCTTGGAACAGGCATACAACTATGGCTACACCTTC. Protein: CASSLEQAYNYGYTF. Using reference TRBV5-8 and TRBJ1-2 for the parts outside the CDR3, the full variable domain is EAGVTQSPTHLIKTRGQQATLRCSPISGHTSVYWYQQALGLGLQFLLWYDEGEERNRGNFPPRFSGRQFPNYSSELNVNALELEDSALYLCASSLEQAYNYGYTFGSGTRLTVV.

V is TRBV9 and J is TRBJ2-5, with D tentatively TRBD2 (6 bases). The germline V gene encodes CDR1 SGDLS and CDR2 YYNGEE. V lost 1 base and J lost 5, with 15 bases in between. The CDR3 runs to 15 residues. The CDR3 sequence: CASSVSGFAGETQYF. CDR3 bases: TGTGCCAGCAGCGTATCAGGGTTTGCGGGGGAGACCCAGTACTTC. Full variable domain (missing parts from reference TRBV9 and TRBJ2-5): DSGVTQTPKHLITATGQRVTLRCSPRSGDLSVYWYQQSLDQGLQFLIQYYNGEERAKGNILERFSAQQFPDLHSELNLSSLELGDSALYFCASSVSGFAGETQYFGPGTRLLVL.

The V gene is TRBV9, the J gene TRBJ1-2, with D perhaps matching TRBD1 (6 bases). This CDR3 has 14 amino acids. CDR1 and CDR2 from the germline V gene are SGDLS and YYNGEE. With 3 bases removed from V and 2 bases from J, the gap between germline ends came to 11 bases. The CDR3 coding sequence is TGTGCCAGCAGCGGGACAGTTTGGAACTATGGCTACACCTTC. Encoded protein: CASSGTVWNYGYTF.

This chain joins TRBV5-1 and TRBJ2-2; D is perhaps TRBD2 (6 bases). The V end was cut by 5 bases, the J end by 0 bases, with 11 bases between. This CDR3 has 15 residues. Per germline, CDR1 SGHRS and CDR2 YFSETQ. The CDR3 is CASSFSGANTGELFF. In nucleotides, the CDR3 is TGCGCCAGCAGTTTCTCGGGGGCGAACACCGGGGAGCTGTTTTTT.